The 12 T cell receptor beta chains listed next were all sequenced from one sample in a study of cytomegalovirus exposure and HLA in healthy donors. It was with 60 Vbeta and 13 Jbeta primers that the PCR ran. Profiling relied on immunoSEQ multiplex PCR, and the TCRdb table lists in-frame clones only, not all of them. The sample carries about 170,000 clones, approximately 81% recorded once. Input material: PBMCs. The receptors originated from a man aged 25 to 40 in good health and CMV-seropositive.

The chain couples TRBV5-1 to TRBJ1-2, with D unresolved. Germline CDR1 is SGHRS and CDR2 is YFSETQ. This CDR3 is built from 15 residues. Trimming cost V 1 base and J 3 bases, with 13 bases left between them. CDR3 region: CASSLSRGEDYGYTF. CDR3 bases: TGCGCCAGCAGCTTGTCCCGGGGAGAGGACTATGGCTACACCTTC. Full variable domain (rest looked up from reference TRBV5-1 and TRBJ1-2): KAGVTQTPRYLIKTRGQQVTLSCSPISGHRSVSWYQQTPGQGLQFLFEYFSETQRNKGNFPGRFSGRQFSNSRSEMNVSTLELGDSALYLCASSLSRGEDYGYTFGSGTRLTVV.

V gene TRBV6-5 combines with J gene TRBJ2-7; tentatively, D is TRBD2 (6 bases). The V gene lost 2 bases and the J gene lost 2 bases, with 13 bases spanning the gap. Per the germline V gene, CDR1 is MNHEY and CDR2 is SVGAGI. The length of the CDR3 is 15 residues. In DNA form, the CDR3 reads TGTGCCAGCAGTTACCATAGCGGTTTAGCCTACGAGCAGTACTTC. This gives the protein CASSYHSGLAYEQYF.

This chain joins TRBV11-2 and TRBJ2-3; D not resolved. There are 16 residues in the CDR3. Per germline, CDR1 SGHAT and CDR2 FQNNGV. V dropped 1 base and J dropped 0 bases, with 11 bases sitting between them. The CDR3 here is CASSLGGLSSTDTQYF. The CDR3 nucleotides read TGTGCCAGCAGCTTAGGCGGCCTATCTAGCACAGATACGCAGTATTTT.

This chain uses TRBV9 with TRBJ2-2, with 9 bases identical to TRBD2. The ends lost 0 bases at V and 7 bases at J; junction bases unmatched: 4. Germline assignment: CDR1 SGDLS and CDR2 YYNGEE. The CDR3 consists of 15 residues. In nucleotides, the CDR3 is TGTGCCAGCAGCGTAGGACTAGCGGAGTACGGGGAGCTGTTTTTT. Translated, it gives CASSVGLAEYGELFF.

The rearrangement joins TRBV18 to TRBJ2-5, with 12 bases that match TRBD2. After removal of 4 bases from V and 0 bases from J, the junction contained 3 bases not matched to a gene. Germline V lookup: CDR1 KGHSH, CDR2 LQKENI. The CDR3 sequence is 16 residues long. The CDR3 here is CASSLGLAGNQETQYF. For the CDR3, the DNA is TGTGCCAGCTCACTAGGACTAGCGGGAAACCAAGAGACCCAGTACTTC.

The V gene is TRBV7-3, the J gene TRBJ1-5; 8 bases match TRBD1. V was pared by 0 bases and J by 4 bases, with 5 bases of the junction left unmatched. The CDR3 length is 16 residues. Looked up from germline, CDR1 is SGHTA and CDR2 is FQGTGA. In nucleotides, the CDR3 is TGTGCCAGCAGCTTAACGGTGGACAGGGCGAATCAGCCCCAGCATTTT. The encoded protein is CASSLTVDRANQPQHF. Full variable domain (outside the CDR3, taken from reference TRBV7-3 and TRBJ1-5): GAGVSQTPSNKVTEKGKYVELRCDPISGHTALYWYRQSLGQGPEFLIYFQGTGAADDSGLPNDRFFAVRPEGSVSTLKIQRTERGDSAVYLCASSLTVDRANQPQHFGDGTRLSIL.

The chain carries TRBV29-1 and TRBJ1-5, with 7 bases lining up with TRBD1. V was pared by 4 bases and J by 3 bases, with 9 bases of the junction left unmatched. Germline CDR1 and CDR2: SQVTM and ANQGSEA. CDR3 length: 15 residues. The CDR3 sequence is CSVAVDGTDNQPQHF. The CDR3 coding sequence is TGCAGCGTTGCGGTTGACGGGACAGACAATCAGCCCCAGCATTTT.

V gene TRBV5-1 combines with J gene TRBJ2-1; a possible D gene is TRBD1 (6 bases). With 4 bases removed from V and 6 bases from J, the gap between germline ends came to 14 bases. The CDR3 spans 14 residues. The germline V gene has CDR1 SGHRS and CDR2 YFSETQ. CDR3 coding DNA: TGCGCCAGCAGCGAACAGGGCTGGATCAATGAGCAGTTCTTC. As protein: CASSEQGWINEQFF.

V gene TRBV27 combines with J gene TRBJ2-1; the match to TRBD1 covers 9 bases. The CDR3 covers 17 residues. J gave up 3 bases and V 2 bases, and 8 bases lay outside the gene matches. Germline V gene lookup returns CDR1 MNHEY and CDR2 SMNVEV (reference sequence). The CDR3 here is CASSLPPGQGHYNEQFF. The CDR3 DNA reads TGTGCCAGCAGTTTACCACCGGGACAGGGCCACTACAATGAGCAGTTCTTC.

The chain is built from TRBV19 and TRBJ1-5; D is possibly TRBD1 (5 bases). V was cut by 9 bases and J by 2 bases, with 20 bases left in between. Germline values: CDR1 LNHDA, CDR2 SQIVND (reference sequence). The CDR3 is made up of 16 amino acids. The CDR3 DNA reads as TGTGCCAGCCAGTGGGCACATTCGGGGGGCAATCAGCCCCAGCATTTT. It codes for CASQWAHSGGNQPQHF.

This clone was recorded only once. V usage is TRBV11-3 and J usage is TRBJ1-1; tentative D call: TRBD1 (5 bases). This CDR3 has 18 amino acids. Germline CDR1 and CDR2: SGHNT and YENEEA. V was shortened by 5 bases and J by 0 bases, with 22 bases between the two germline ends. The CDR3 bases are TGTGCCAGCAGCCCTTCGTCGAAGACAGCAAAACTGAACACTGAAGCTTTCTTT. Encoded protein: CASSPSSKTAKLNTEAFF. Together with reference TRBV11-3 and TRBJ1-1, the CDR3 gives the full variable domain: EAGVVQSPRYKIIEKKQPVAFWCNPISGHNTLYWYLQNLGQGPELLIRYENEEAVDDSQLPKDRFSAERLKGVDSTLKIQPAELGDSAVYLCASSPSSKTAKLNTEAFFGQGTRLTVV.

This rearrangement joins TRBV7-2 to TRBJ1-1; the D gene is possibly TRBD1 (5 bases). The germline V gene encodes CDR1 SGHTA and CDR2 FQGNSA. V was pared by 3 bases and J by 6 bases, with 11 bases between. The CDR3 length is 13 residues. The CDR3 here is CASSFWQGPEAFF. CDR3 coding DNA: TGTGCCAGCAGCTTTTGGCAGGGCCCTGAAGCTTTCTTT.